These 29 T cell receptor beta chains were all obtained from the same sample, sequenced in a study of early T cells in non-severe SARS-CoV-2 infection. TCRdb re-called the 5' RACE reads with MiXCR, one entry per CDR3 protein. The sample carries tens of thousands of distinct CDR3 sequences, around 12% recorded once. The specimen comprised whole blood, sampled at baseline. Receptors were obtained from an adult who was a healthcare worker with PCR-confirmed SARS-CoV-2 infection or an uninfected control (not recorded which).

This clonotype was found a few times. V is TRBV6-5 and J is TRBJ2-3; no clear D gene. CDR3 length: 14 amino acids. Germline CDR1 reads MNHEY; CDR2 reads SVGAGI. V dropped 5 bases and J dropped 0 bases, with 9 bases sitting between them. CDR3 residues: CASSGSTSTDTQYF. The CDR3 DNA is TGTGCCAGCAGTGGGTCTACTAGCACAGATACGCAGTATTTT.

This clonotype was seen ten or more times. The rearrangement uses TRBV6-6 and TRBJ1-2; 9 positions match TRBD1. Losses at the gene ends were 6 bases for V and 3 bases for J; bases not matched to a gene: 5. Per germline, CDR1 MNHNY and CDR2 SVGAGI (reference sequence). This CDR3 is 14 amino acids long. CDR3 in DNA: TGTGCCAGCAGGGGGAGGACAGGGGACTATGGCTACACCTTC. Protein sequence: CASRGRTGDYGYTF.

This clonotype has a handful of counts. The gene calls are TRBV9 and TRBJ1-5; D unresolved. V lost 0 bases, J lost 5 bases, and 9 bases lay in between. The CDR3 runs to 14 residues. The germline CDR1 and CDR2 sequences are SGDLS and YYNGEE. The CDR3 loop reads CASSVEGGDQPQHF. The CDR3 DNA is TGTGCCAGCAGCGTAGAGGGTGGCGATCAGCCCCAGCATTTT.

This clonotype has just a few counts. This chain links TRBV7-9 with TRBJ2-4; the D is unclear. CDR1 is SEHNR and CDR2 is FQNEAQ in the germline V gene (reference sequence). V gave up 4 bases and J gave up 12 bases, with 10 bases separating them. The CDR3 extends over 11 amino acids. This chain's CDR3 is CASSSLGGQYF. In DNA form, the CDR3 reads TGTGCCAGCAGCTCGCTGGGCGGTCAGTACTTC. The full variable domain, completed using reference TRBV7-9 and TRBJ2-4, is DTGVSQNPRHKITKRGQNVTFRCDPISEHNRLYWYRQTLGQGPEFLTYFQNEAQLEKSRLLSDRFSAERPKGSFSTLEIQRTEQGDSAMYLCASSSLGGQYFGAGTRLSVL.

This clonotype was seen only a few times. V gene TRBV12-3 or TRBV12-4 combines with J gene TRBJ2-7; TRBD1 matches 7 bases. With 5 bases clipped from V and 2 bases from J, the junction kept 6 bases outside the gene matches. The CDR3 consists of 14 residues. The CDR3, as DNA: TGTGCCAGCAGTCTGCGACAGGGTCCCTACGAGCAGTACTTC. This gives the protein CASSLRQGPYEQYF.

The CDR3, as DNA: TGTGCCAGCAGTCCTAACAGGGGAAGCAATCAGCCCCAGCATTTT. It translates to CASSPNRGSNQPQHF. V and J are TRBV28 and TRBJ1-5, with TRBD1 matching over 7 bases. The V gene end was trimmed by 5 bases and the J gene end by 1 base; junction bases not matched to a gene: 5. The CDR3 loop spans 15 amino acids. CDR1 is MDHEN and CDR2 is SYDVKM in the germline V gene. Filled out from reference TRBV28 and TRBJ1-5, the complete variable domain reads DVKVTQSSRYLVKRTGEKVFLECVQDMDHENMFWYRQDPGLGLRLIYFSYDVKMKEKGDIPEGYSVSREKKERFSLILESASTNQTSMYLCASSPNRGSNQPQHFGDGTRLSIL.

This clonotype was observed many times. The rearrangement uses TRBV14 and TRBJ2-7; no clear D. From germline, CDR1 is SGHDN and CDR2 FVKESK. The V and J ends lost 0 bases and 1 base respectively, with 10 bases between them. CDR3 size: 15 residues. CDR3 region: CASSQDRVGSYEQYF. DNA of the CDR3: TGTGCCAGCAGCCAAGATAGGGTCGGTTCCTACGAGCAGTACTTC.

This clonotype has a count of ten or more. The CDR3 sequence: CASSLEWMAANQPQHF. In nucleotides, the CDR3 is TGTGCCAGCAGCCTTGAGTGGATGGCAGCTAATCAGCCCCAGCATTTT. The chain employs TRBV4-2 and TRBJ1-5; no clear D gene. This CDR3 has 16 amino acids. V lost 4 bases and J 4 bases, leaving 17 bases between the germline ends. Germline CDR1 and CDR2: LGHNA and YNFKEQ.

The chain links TRBV11-2 to TRBJ1-5; TRBD1 might be the D (5 bases). CDR3 length: 13 residues. Germline V gene sequence: CDR1 SGHAT, CDR2 FQNNGV. With 1 base removed from V and 15 bases from J, the gap between germline ends came to 16 bases. In nucleotides, the CDR3 is TGTGCCAGCAGCTTAGTACAGGCAGGGCCGCTGCATTTT. Its translation is CASSLVQAGPLHF.

The CDR3 protein is CSVGGFNYGYTF. DNA for the CDR3: TGCAGCGTTGGGGGTTTTAACTATGGCTACACCTTC. The V call is TRBV29-1, the J call TRBJ1-2, with unresolved D. V was clipped by 4 bases and J by 1 base, with 7 bases between them. The length of the CDR3 is 12 residues. Germline CDR1 SQVTM, CDR2 ANQGSEA.

The table lists this clonotype with many counts. J is TRBJ2-1 and V is TRBV7-3; D gene unclear. The length of the CDR3 is 15 residues. V dropped 0 bases and J dropped 5 bases, with 11 bases sitting between them. Germline V gives CDR1 SGHTA, CDR2 FQGTGA. For the CDR3, the DNA is TGTGCCAGCAGCTTAACACCCCTAAGCGACAATGAGCAGTTCTTC. It is translated as CASSLTPLSDNEQFF.

This clonotype showed up many times. The V and J genes are TRBV27 and TRBJ1-6, with 7 bases identical to TRBD1. From germline, CDR1 is MNHEY and CDR2 SMNVEV (reference sequence). This CDR3 comprises 17 residues. Trimming cost V 4 bases and J 0 bases; bases outside gene matches: 6. The CDR3 coding sequence is TGTGCCAGCAGTTCAGACAGGGCGAGCTCCTATAATTCACCCCTCCACTTT. It specifies CASSSDRASSYNSPLHF.

This clonotype has at least ten counts. The chain couples TRBV28 to TRBJ2-7; 7 bases line up with TRBD1. The germline CDR1 and CDR2 sequences are MDHEN and SYDVKM. V dropped 6 bases and J dropped 3; count of bases not matched to a gene: 11. The CDR3 length is 15 residues. The CDR3 sequence is CASRLNPWDSYEQYF. The CDR3 DNA reads TGTGCCAGCAGGCTGAACCCCTGGGACAGCTACGAGCAGTACTTC.

This clonotype was seen a few times. The chain joins TRBV20-1 to TRBJ2-1, with 10 bases that match TRBD2. V gave up 3 bases and J gave up 2 bases; unmatched junction bases: 7. Germline V gene sequence: CDR1 DFQATT, CDR2 SNEGSKA (reference sequence). The CDR3 is 16 amino acids. The chain's CDR3 is CSARIAGGRAYNEQFF. The CDR3 bases are TGCAGTGCTAGGATAGCGGGGGGACGTGCCTACAATGAGCAGTTCTTC.

The chain links TRBV20-1 to TRBJ2-7; D unresolved. Looked up from germline, CDR1 is DFQATT and CDR2 is SNEGSKA (reference sequence). V was clipped by 4 bases and J by 6 bases, with 10 bases between them. This CDR3 contains 11 residues. The CDR3 nucleotides are TGCAGTGCTATTGGAGCTGGCGAGCAGTACTTC. Its translation is CSAIGAGEQYF.

This clonotype was observed a few times. This rearrangement joins TRBV28 to TRBJ2-1; possible D gene TRBD2, 5 bases. Germline lookup yields CDR1 MDHEN and CDR2 SYDVKM. Trimming cost V 4 bases and J 5 bases, with 18 bases left between them. CDR3 size: 16 residues. The CDR3: CASSSRRQLGDNEQFF. DNA of the CDR3: TGTGCCAGCAGTTCACGTCGGCAGCTCGGGGACAATGAGCAGTTCTTC.

The rearrangement uses TRBV18 and TRBJ2-5; 8 bases fit TRBD1. V trimming: 3 bases; J trimming: 4 bases; junction bases outside the gene matches: 4. The CDR3 runs 14 residues. Germline V gene lookup returns CDR1 KGHSH and CDR2 LQKENI. In DNA, the CDR3 is TGTGCCAGCTCACCTCCCGGGACAGGAGAGACCCAGTACTTC. This sequence encodes CASSPPGTGETQYF. Using reference TRBV18 and TRBJ2-5 for the parts outside the CDR3, the full variable domain is NAGVMQNPRHLVRRRGQEARLRCSPMKGHSHVYWYRQLPEEGLKFMVYLQKENIIDESGMPKERFSAEFPKEGPSILRIQQVVRGDSAAYFCASSPPGTGETQYFGPGTRLLVL.

The rearrangement links TRBV6-5 to TRBJ1-1, with a weak D call TRBD1 (6 bases). There are 14 residues in the CDR3. Trimming cost V 5 bases and J 4 bases, with 14 bases left between them. The V gene's germline CDR1 is MNHEY and CDR2 SVGAGI. The DNA for the CDR3 is TGTGCCAGCAGTGGAACAGGGAGGGGCACTGAAGCTTTCTTT. It translates to CASSGTGRGTEAFF.

The chain employs TRBV2 and TRBJ1-1; unclear D gene. V was shortened by 4 bases and J by 1 base, with 13 bases between the two germline ends. This CDR3 is 15 amino acids long. The V gene's germline CDR1 is SNHLY and CDR2 FYNNEI. CDR3 coding DNA: TGTGCCAGCAGTGTTGGGTCCGGAACGAACACTGAAGCTTTCTTT. It yields the protein CASSVGSGTNTEAFF.

There are many counts of this clonotype. The V and J genes are TRBV7-2 and TRBJ1-1, with D hard to call. The CDR3 is 15 amino acids. Germline CDR1 is SGHTA and CDR2 is FQGNSA. V lost 0 bases, J lost 3 bases, and 11 bases lay in between. The CDR3 DNA reads as TGTGCCAGCAGCTTAGCCTCAGGAGGGTACACTGAAGCTTTCTTT. The encoded protein is CASSLASGGYTEAFF.

The CDR3 DNA reads TGTGCCAGCAGCCGAGAATCCAGAGGAACAGATACGCAGTATTTT. Translating gives CASSRESRGTDTQYF. The chain couples TRBV11-2 to TRBJ2-3, with D hard to call. Germline V gene sequence: CDR1 SGHAT, CDR2 FQNNGV. This CDR3 contains 15 residues. Between the trimmed V and J ends, which lost 5 bases and 3 bases, there was a span of 15 bases.

This chain links TRBV11-2 with TRBJ2-3; TRBD1 agrees at 7 bases. This CDR3 contains 14 residues. From germline, CDR1 is SGHAT and CDR2 FQNNGV. After removal of 5 bases from V and 4 bases from J, the junction contained 6 bases not matched to a gene. The CDR3 here is CASSLQGPSDTQYF. CDR3 DNA: TGTGCCAGCAGCCTACAGGGGCCCTCAGATACGCAGTATTTT. Full variable domain (remainder filled in from reference TRBV11-2 and TRBJ2-3): EAGVAQSPRYKIIEKRQSVAFWCNPISGHATLYWYQQILGQGPKLLIQFQNNGVVDDSQLPKDRFSAERLKGVDSTLKIQPAKLEDSAVYLCASSLQGPSDTQYFGPGTRLTVL.

The chain is built from TRBV19 and TRBJ2-3, with D possibly being TRBD2 (5 bases). CDR3 length: 17 residues. The V end was cut by 5 bases, the J end by 3 bases, with 21 bases between. Germline V gene data show CDR1 as LNHDA and CDR2 as SQIVND (reference sequence). As DNA, the CDR3 is TGTGCCAGTAGTCGAAGTGAAAGCGGACCTCCGACAGATACGCAGTATTTT. This translates into CASSRSESGPPTDTQYF.

The gene calls are TRBV12-3 or TRBV12-4 and TRBJ2-2; 7 nucleotides align to TRBD1. CDR3 length equals 16 residues. The V and J ends lost 2 bases and 0 bases, in that order; junction bases with no gene match: 3. The CDR3 spells CASSLKGASNTGELFF. The CDR3 DNA reads as TGTGCCAGCAGTTTAAAGGGGGCCTCGAACACCGGGGAGCTGTTTTTT.

The chain joins TRBV29-1 to TRBJ2-7, with D possibly called TRBD1 or TRBD2 (6 bases each). Germline V lookup: CDR1 SQVTM, CDR2 ANQGSEA. This CDR3 comprises 11 residues. As DNA, the CDR3 is TGCAACCGGGGGCCCCTCTACGAGCAGTACTTC. It codes for CNRGPLYEQYF.

This clonotype was recorded at least ten times. CDR3 loop: CASSQEGGLALDTQYF. The CDR3 bases are TGCGCCAGCAGCCAAGAAGGGGGACTAGCATTAGATACGCAGTATTTT. V is TRBV4-1 and J is TRBJ2-3; 9 positions match TRBD2. Germline loops: CDR1 MGHRA, CDR2 YSYEKL. CDR3 length: 16 amino acids. Trimming removed 0 bases from V and 5 bases from J; junction bases left unmatched: 6.

This clonotype was picked up a small number of times. The chain couples TRBV5-1 to TRBJ2-1; the D gene could be TRBD1 or TRBD2 (6 bases each). Per the germline V gene, CDR1 is SGHRS and CDR2 is YFSETQ. The CDR3 runs to 15 residues. Deletions cut 0 bases from V and 5 bases from J, with 12 bases between. The CDR3 loop is CASSLARGGNNEQFF. Written as DNA, the CDR3 is TGCGCCAGCAGCTTGGCTCGAGGGGGGAACAATGAGCAGTTCTTC.

In this sample, this clonotype turned up many times. The chain's CDR3 is CSARAGGPGETQYF. The CDR3 bases are TGCAGTGCTAGAGCGGGAGGTCCAGGCGAGACCCAGTACTTC. The chain employs TRBV20-1 and TRBJ2-5; 7 positions match TRBD2. Germline CDR1 and CDR2: DFQATT and SNEGSKA (reference sequence). Germline trimming cut 1 base from V and 5 bases from J; bases unmatched to any gene: 7. This CDR3 has 14 amino acids.

This chain uses TRBV19 with TRBJ1-2, with 8 bases identical to TRBD1. Germline trimming cut 4 bases from V and 2 bases from J; bases unmatched to any gene: 9. Germline CDR1 and CDR2: LNHDA and SQIVND (reference sequence). This CDR3 contains 16 residues. CDR3 nucleotides: TGTGCCAGTAGTACACCCCCAGGGGGCTCCAACTATGGCTACACCTTC. Translating gives CASSTPPGGSNYGYTF.